These 14 T cell receptor beta chains were all obtained from the same sample, sequenced in a study of cytomegalovirus exposure and HLA in healthy donors. Both 60 Vbeta primers and 13 Jbeta primers went into the PCR. Sequenced by immunoSEQ multiplex PCR; TCRdb stores in-frame clones only, minus some. The table has fewer than 200,000 clones, about 82% seen once. Sequencing was carried out using PBMCs. The receptors come from a woman aged 18-30 years in good health and CMV-seronegative.

The chain employs TRBV2 and TRBJ2-5, with TRBD2 matching over 11 bases. The end of the DNA fits TRBJ2-7 better, so the J call may be wrong. This CDR3 has 16 amino acids. The germline V gene encodes CDR1 SNHLY and CDR2 FYNNEI. The CDR3 DNA sequence: TGTGCCAGCCAGCGGGAAGGGACTAGCGGAGGGTACGAGCAGTACTTC. Encoded protein: CASQREGTSGGYEQYF.

The chain carries TRBV5-6 and TRBJ2-1, with D possibly TRBD2 on 6 matching bases. Deletions cut 2 bases from V and 5 bases from J, with 14 bases between. Looked up from germline, CDR1 is SGHDT and CDR2 is YYEEEE. The CDR3 has 15 amino acids. The CDR3 region is CASSFLARPHNEQFF. Written as DNA, the CDR3 is TGTGCCAGCAGCTTTCTAGCGAGGCCCCACAATGAGCAGTTCTTC.

The chain employs TRBV4-3 and TRBJ2-7, with 7 nucleotides matching TRBD2. CDR3 size: 15 residues. From germline, CDR1 is LGHNA and CDR2 YSLEER. J lost 3 bases, V lost 0 bases, and 5 bases had no gene match. The CDR3 nucleotides read TGCGCCAGCAGCCAAGAGCTTAGCGGGTACTACGAGCAGTACTTC. Its translation: CASSQELSGYYEQYF.

The CDR3 loop reads CAGERTINLSEQYF. For the CDR3, the DNA is TGTGCCGGAGAACGGACAATCAACTTGTCCGAGCAGTACTTC. The rearrangement uses TRBV2 and TRBJ2-7; maybe TRBD1 (5 bases). Trimming pared 11 bases from V and 6 bases from J, leaving 23 bases between. Germline V lookup: CDR1 SNHLY, CDR2 FYNNEI. CDR3 size: 14 residues.

The chain carries TRBV19 and TRBJ1-5; 10 bases agree with TRBD1. Per germline, CDR1 LNHDA and CDR2 SQIVND (reference sequence). CDR3 size: 14 residues. V trimming: 8 bases; J trimming: 9 bases; junction bases outside the gene matches: 10. CDR3: CASPGQGLIPPQHF. The CDR3 bases are TGTGCCAGTCCGGGACAGGGGCTCATCCCGCCCCAGCATTTT.

The rearrangement links TRBV11-2 to TRBJ2-7; TRBD1 aligns across 8 bases. The V and J ends lost 8 bases and 4 bases, in that order; junction bases with no gene match: 13. The CDR3 length is 15 residues. Germline V gene data show CDR1 as SGHAT and CDR2 as FQNNGV. The CDR3 loop reads CASEIDAGGRYEQYF. The CDR3 nucleotides are TGTGCCAGCGAAATCGATGCAGGGGGCCGGTACGAGCAGTACTTC.

CDR3 coding DNA: TGTGCCACCCCGAGGGAGTACACAGATACGCAGTATTTT. It is translated as CATPREYTDTQYF. The gene calls are TRBV7-9 and TRBJ2-3, with TRBD2 as a possible D gene (5 bases). The ends were cut back, 10 bases at V and 2 bases at J, with 13 bases in the middle. CDR1 and CDR2 from the germline V gene are SEHNR and FQNEAQ (reference sequence). This CDR3 comprises 13 residues. The whole variable domain, filled in from reference TRBV7-9 and TRBJ2-3, reads DTGVSQNPRHKITKRGQNVTFRCDPISEHNRLYWYRQTLGQGPEFLTYFQNEAQLEKSRLLSDRFSAERPKGSFSTLEIQRTEQGDSAMYLCATPREYTDTQYFGPGTRLTVL.

This rearrangement joins TRBV6-5 to TRBJ2-3, with 7 bases aligning to TRBD1. CDR1 and CDR2 (germline): MNHEY, SVGAGI. V lost 5 bases and J lost 8; bases outside the gene matches: 13. This CDR3 is built from 15 residues. CDR3 sequence: CASSKPGQQYLTQYF. DNA of the CDR3: TGTGCCAGCAGTAAGCCGGGACAGCAATACCTTACGCAGTATTTT.

The rearrangement links TRBV20-1 to TRBJ1-1; the match to TRBD1 covers 7 bases. The V segment lost 1 base and the J segment 9 bases; nucleotides outside the gene matches: 2. Germline-derived CDR1 and CDR2 are DFQATT and SNEGSKA (reference sequence). There are 11 residues in the CDR3. Written as DNA, the CDR3 is TGCAGTGCTAGAGGACAGGGAAAAGCTTTCTTT. As protein: CSARGQGKAFF.

The V and J genes are TRBV5-1 and TRBJ1-3; no firm D call. CDR1 is SGHRS, CDR2 YFSETQ, per germline. CDR3 length: 16 amino acids. Trimming pared 0 bases from V and 1 base from J, leaving 11 bases between. The CDR3 loop is CASSLGFRGSGNTIYF. The CDR3, as DNA: TGCGCCAGCAGCTTGGGTTTTCGGGGTTCTGGAAACACCATATATTTT. The variable domain in full, with the rest retrieved from reference TRBV5-1 and TRBJ1-3, is KAGVTQTPRYLIKTRGQQVTLSCSPISGHRSVSWYQQTPGQGLQFLFEYFSETQRNKGNFPGRFSGRQFSNSRSEMNVSTLELGDSALYLCASSLGFRGSGNTIYFGEGSWLTVV.

The chain is built from TRBV5-6 and TRBJ2-1; TRBD1 matches 10 bases. Germline V lookup: CDR1 SGHDT, CDR2 YYEEEE. This CDR3 region has 15 residues. The V and J ends lost 4 bases and 5 bases, in that order; junction bases with no gene match: 6. CDR3 bases: TGTGCCAGCAGCGTCGCGGGACAGGGGAACAATGAGCAGTTCTTC. Translation: CASSVAGQGNNEQFF.

This clone was seen a handful of times. This chain connects TRBV19 to TRBJ2-6; TRBD1 might be the D (5 bases). V dropped 2 bases and J dropped 0 bases, with 8 bases sitting between them. Germline V gene lookup returns CDR1 LNHDA and CDR2 SQIVND (reference sequence). CDR3 length: 16 amino acids. The CDR3 protein is CASSINTGSGANVLTF. Written as DNA, the CDR3 is TGTGCCAGTAGTATAAACACAGGCTCTGGGGCCAACGTCCTGACTTTC.

In its sample, this clone was seen a few times. The chain carries TRBV5-4 and TRBJ2-7; TRBD2 matches at 8 bases. With 0 bases clipped from V and 12 bases from J, the junction kept 14 bases outside the gene matches. The CDR3 is 15 residues long. The V gene's germline CDR1 is SGHNT and CDR2 YYREEE (reference sequence). CDR3 amino acids: CASSLDSVSGGPLYF. The DNA of the CDR3 is TGTGCCAGCAGCTTGGATTCTGTGTCGGGAGGGCCGCTGTACTTC.

V gene TRBV7-9 combines with J gene TRBJ1-3; 7 bases agree with TRBD1. The V and J ends lost 9 bases and 4 bases, in that order; junction bases with no gene match: 6. Germline V CDR1 and CDR2: SEHNR, FQNEAQ (reference sequence). This CDR3 is built from 13 residues. The CDR3 region is CASTGATGNTIYF. In DNA, the CDR3 is TGTGCCAGTACAGGGGCGACAGGAAACACCATATATTTT. Using reference TRBV7-9 and TRBJ1-3 for the parts outside the CDR3, the full variable domain is DTGVSQNPRHKITKRGQNVTFRCDPISEHNRLYWYRQTLGQGPEFLTYFQNEAQLEKSRLLSDRFSAERPKGSFSTLEIQRTEQGDSAMYLCASTGATGNTIYFGEGSWLTVV.